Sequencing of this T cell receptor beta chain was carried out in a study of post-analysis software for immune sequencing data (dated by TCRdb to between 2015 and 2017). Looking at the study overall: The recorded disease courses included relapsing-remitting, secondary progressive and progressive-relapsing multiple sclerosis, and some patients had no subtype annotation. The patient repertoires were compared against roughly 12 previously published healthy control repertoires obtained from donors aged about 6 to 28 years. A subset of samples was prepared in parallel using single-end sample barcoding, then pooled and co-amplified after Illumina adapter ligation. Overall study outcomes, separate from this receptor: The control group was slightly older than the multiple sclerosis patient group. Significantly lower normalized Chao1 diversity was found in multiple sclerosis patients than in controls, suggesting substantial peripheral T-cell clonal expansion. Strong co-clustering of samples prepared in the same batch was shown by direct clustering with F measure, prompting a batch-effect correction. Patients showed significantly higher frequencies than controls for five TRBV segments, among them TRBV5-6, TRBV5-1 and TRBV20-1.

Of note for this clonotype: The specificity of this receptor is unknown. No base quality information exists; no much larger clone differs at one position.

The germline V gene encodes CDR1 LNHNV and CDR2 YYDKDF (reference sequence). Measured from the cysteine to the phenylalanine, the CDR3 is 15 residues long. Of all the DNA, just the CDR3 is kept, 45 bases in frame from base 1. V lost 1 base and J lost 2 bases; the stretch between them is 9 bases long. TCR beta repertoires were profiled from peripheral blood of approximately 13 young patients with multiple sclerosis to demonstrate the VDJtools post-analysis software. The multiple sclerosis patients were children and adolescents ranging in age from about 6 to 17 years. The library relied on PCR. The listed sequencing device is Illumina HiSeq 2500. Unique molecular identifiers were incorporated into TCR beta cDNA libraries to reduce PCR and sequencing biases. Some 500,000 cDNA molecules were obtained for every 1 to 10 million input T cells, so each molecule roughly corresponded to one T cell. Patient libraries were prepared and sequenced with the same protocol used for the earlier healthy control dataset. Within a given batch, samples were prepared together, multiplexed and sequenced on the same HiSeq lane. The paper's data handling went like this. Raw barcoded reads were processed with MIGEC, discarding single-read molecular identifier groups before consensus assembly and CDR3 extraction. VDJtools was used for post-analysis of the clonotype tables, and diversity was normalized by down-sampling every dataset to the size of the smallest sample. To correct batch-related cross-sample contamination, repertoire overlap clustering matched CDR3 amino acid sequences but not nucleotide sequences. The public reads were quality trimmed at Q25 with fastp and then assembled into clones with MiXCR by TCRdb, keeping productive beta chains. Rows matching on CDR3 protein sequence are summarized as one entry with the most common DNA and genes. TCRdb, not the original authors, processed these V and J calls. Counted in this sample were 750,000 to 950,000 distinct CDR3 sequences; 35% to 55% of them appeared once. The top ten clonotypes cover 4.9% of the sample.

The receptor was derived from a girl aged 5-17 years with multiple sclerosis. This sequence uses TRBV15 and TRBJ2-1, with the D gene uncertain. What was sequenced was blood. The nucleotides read TGTGCCACCAGCAGAGCTGGCGGAACCTACAATGAGCAGTTCTTC. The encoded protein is CATSRAGGTYNEQFF.